This is a list of T cell receptor beta chains from one sample in a study of CD8+ T cells in alopecia areata. Sequenced by immunoSEQ multiplex PCR; TCRdb stores in-frame clones only, minus some. The sample has tens of thousands of clones, approximately 28% seen once. The source material was CD8+ T cells sorted from blood, sampled at week 4, from a patient treated with tofacitinib. The receptors shown here come from a human donor with alopecia areata. CDR3s include the opening cysteine and the closing phenylalanine or tryptophan. The D gene is left open where the match is weak. The size of a clone is reported for some rows only, either as once, few or many, or as a class for expanded clones.

>TRBJ1-1|TRBV11-2|NA|NA
TGTGCCAGCAGCTTGGGGGGGAGGACTGAAGCTTTCTTT
CASSLGGRTEAFF
>TRBJ1-4|TRBV29-1|NA|NA
TGCAGCGCCTCGTTGGGAAATGAAAAACTGTTTTTT
CSASLGNEKLFF
>TRBJ2-1|TRBV30|NA|NA
TGTGCCTGGAGTGTAAACGGTTTTGGCGGGCAGTTCTTC
CAWSVNGFGGQFF
>TRBJ1-2|TRBV11-2|TRBD1|NA
TGTGCCAGCAGTCTGGGACAGGGTCGCGGCTACACCTTC
CASSLGQGRGYTF
>TRBJ1-1|TRBV11-2|NA|many
TGTGCCAGCAGCTTAGCCCAGGGGTTGAACACTGAAGCTTTCTTT
CASSLAQGLNTEAFF
>TRBJ2-7|TRBV7-2|NA|NA
TGTGCCAGCAGCCTCGACAGTCTAGAGTCCTACGAGCAGTACTTC
CASSLDSLESYEQYF
>TRBJ2-2|TRBV7-2|TRBD2|few
TGTGCCAGCAGCGCGTTTGGGACTAGCCTCTCCGGGGAGCTGTTTTTT
CASSAFGTSLSGELFF
>TRBJ1-2|TRBV2|NA|few
TGTGCCAGCAGCCCTGTCGGGGGCTACACCTTC
CASSPVGGYTF
>TRBJ2-1|TRBV18|NA|large
TGTGCCAGCTCACCAGGGGACAATGAGCAGTTCTTC
CASSPGDNEQFF
>TRBJ2-7|TRBV29-1|NA|few
TGCAGCGTTGTCCAGGGCTACGAGCAGTACTTC
CSVVQGYEQYF
>TRBJ2-1|TRBV29-1|NA|few
TGCAGCGTAGAGAGGCATGATGAGCAGTTCTTC
CSVERHDEQFF
>TRBJ2-3|TRBV7-9|TRBD2|medium-sized
TGTGCCAGCAGCGCCCTAGCGGGCCCTCTCCAGGGTTTT
CASSALAGPLQGF
>TRBJ2-7|TRBV29-1|TRBD2|NA
TGCAGCGTTGAGGGGACTAGCGGGAGGGCCAGGAACGAGCAGTACTTC
CSVEGTSGRARNEQYF
>TRBJ1-1|TRBV29-1|NA|once
TGCAGTATCGCTACCGGCACAGGGGAAGCTTTCTTT
CSIATGTGEAFF
>TRBJ2-7|TRBV29-1|NA|NA
TGCAGCGTTGAATTGGGCCAGGGCTACGAGCAGTACTTC
CSVELGQGYEQYF
>TRBJ2-7|TRBV9|TRBD2|NA
TGTGCCAGCAGCCCTCCCGGCGGGAGGGCCCGGAACGAGCAGTACTTC
CASSPPGGRARNEQYF
>TRBJ2-1|TRBV19|TRBD1|NA
TGTGCCAGTATTGCAGGGGGCAGAGGCGATGAGCAGTTCTTC
CASIAGGRGDEQFF
>TRBJ2-7|TRBV29-1|TRBD2|few
TGCAGCGTTGAACTAGCGGCGGCCTACGAGCAGTACTTC
CSVELAAAYEQYF
>TRBJ2-7|TRBV9|TRBD1|NA
TGTGCCAGCAGCGTAGGGACAGGCGAATACGAGCAGTACTTC
CASSVGTGEYEQYF
>TRBJ1-2|TRBV29-1|NA|few
TGCAGCGTTGCGGAGTATGGCTACACCTTC
CSVAEYGYTF
>TRBJ1-2|TRBV15|NA|few
TGTGCCACCAGCAGCCCCTCTTTGACTGGCTACACCTTC
CATSSPSLTGYTF
>TRBJ2-3|TRBV5-6|NA|NA
TGTGCCAGCAGCTGGGGGGTCCGTTCTAGCACAGATACGCAGTATTTT
CASSWGVRSSTDTQYF
>TRBJ2-1|TRBV29-1|NA|NA
TGCAGCGTCTACCCATCCGAGCAGTTCTTC
CSVYPSEQFF
>TRBJ2-7|TRBV19|TRBD1|NA
TGTGCCAGTAGTTGGCAGGGGGTACTGTACTTC
CASSWQGVLYF
>TRBJ2-6|TRBV29-1|NA|few
TGCAGCGTTGAATTAGTGACTGCTACCGAGTCTGGGGCCAACGTCCTGACTTTC
CSVELVTATESGANVLTF
>TRBJ2-7|TRBV13|TRBD1|NA
TGTGCCAGCAGTAAGACAGGGCTGGAAGTCTACGAGCAGTACTTC
CASSKTGLEVYEQYF
>TRBJ2-2|TRBV5-6|TRBD1|NA
TGTGCCAGCAGCAATACCGGGACAGGTTTTACCGGGGAGCTGTTTTTT
CASSNTGTGFTGELFF
>TRBJ1-2|TRBV29-1|TRBD1|few
TGCAGCGGAAAGGGACAGGGGGCGCTTGGCTACACCTTC
CSGKGQGALGYTF
>TRBJ2-7|TRBV5-1|TRBD2|few
TGCGCCAGCAGCCCTGAATTGCCCGGGACTAGCGGGAGGGGATACGAGCAGTACTTC
CASSPELPGTSGRGYEQYF
>TRBJ1-5|TRBV4-1|TRBD1|NA
TGCGCCAGCAGCGAACCCGGGACAGGGCTTAAACAGCCCCAGCATTTT
CASSEPGTGLKQPQHF
>TRBJ2-7|TRBV5-1|NA|NA
TGCGCCAGCAGCGTAGACCTCAACTACGAGCAGTACTTC
CASSVDLNYEQYF
>TRBJ2-2|TRBV29-1|NA|NA
TGCAGCGTTGTGGTCGAGGGATGGGGCGGGGAGCTGTTTTTT
CSVVVEGWGGELFF
>TRBJ2-5|TRBV2|NA|NA
TGTGCCAGCAGCACCCAGGGGCTGGTCTCCCAAGAGACCCAGTACTTC
CASSTQGLVSQETQYF
>TRBJ2-7|TRBV29-1|NA|NA
TGCAGCGTTGGTTTACGGTACCAGTACGAGCAGTACTTC
CSVGLRYQYEQYF
>TRBJ2-7|TRBV2|NA|few
TGTGCCAGCAGTGAACAGAAATACTACGAGCAGTACTTC
CASSEQKYYEQYF
>TRBJ2-4|TRBV5-4|NA|NA
TGTGCCAGCAGCTCAAGAGCCAAAAACATTCAGTACTTC
CASSSRAKNIQYF
>TRBJ2-3|TRBV6-1|NA|NA
TGTGCCAGCAGTGAATATACCCGCCTCACAGATACGCAGTATTTT
CASSEYTRLTDTQYF
>TRBJ2-1|TRBV7-9|TRBD2|NA
TGTGCCAGCAGCTTACTAGCGGCCTACAATGAGCAGTTCTTC
CASSLLAAYNEQFF
>TRBJ1-2|TRBV7-9|TRBD1|once
TGTGCCAGCAGCTTAGCCGAACAGGGGATCAATGGCTACACCTTC
CASSLAEQGINGYTF
>TRBJ2-1|TRBV29-1|NA|NA
TGCAGCGTGCCCCCCGGGTCCCCCGGGTTCTTC
CSVPPGSPGFF
>TRBJ1-2|TRBV7-9|NA|NA
TGTGCCAGCAGCCCCGGAGGGACCGCCTGGGGCTACACCTTC
CASSPGGTAWGYTF
>TRBJ2-5|TRBV9|NA|NA
TGTGCCAGCAGCGCGACCCAGGGACTGTCGGGGACCCAGTACTTC
CASSATQGLSGTQYF
>TRBJ2-5|TRBV6-5|NA|NA
TGTGCCAGCACTGTACAGGGTCAAGAGACCCAGTACTTC
CASTVQGQETQYF
>TRBJ2-2|TRBV30|NA|NA
TGTGCCTGGACCGAGAACCCCAACACCGGGGAGCTGTTTTTT
CAWTENPNTGELFF
>TRBJ2-5|TRBV10-3|NA|few
TGTGCCATCATTAGACAGTGGGCCCGGGGGACCCAGTACTTC
CAIIRQWARGTQYF
>TRBJ2-7|TRBV29-1|NA|NA
TGCAGCGTTGCTGGCGGGGACCCCTCCTACGAGCAGTACTTC
CSVAGGDPSYEQYF
>TRBJ2-7|TRBV19|NA|NA
TGTGCCAGTAGTAACGGGCGGGACGAGCAGTACTTC
CASSNGRDEQYF
>TRBJ2-7|TRBV7-8|TRBD2|NA
TGTGCCAGCAGTGTCAGGGCTAGCGGGACCTACTACGAGCAGTACTTC
CASSVRASGTYYEQYF
>TRBJ1-1|TRBV29-1|NA|NA
TGCAGCGTTCGCGTATTAATCGACGGGACTGAAGGGACTGAAGCTTTCTTT
CSVRVLIDGTEGTEAFF
>TRBJ2-5|TRBV28|TRBD2|NA
TGTGCCAGCAGTGGGGGGACTAGCGGCCAAGAGACCCAGTACTTC
CASSGGTSGQETQYF
>TRBJ2-7|TRBV29-1|NA|NA
TGCAGCGTTTTACAGGGCCACACCTACGAGCAGTACTTC
CSVLQGHTYEQYF
>TRBJ1-1|TRBV25-1|NA|NA
TGTGCCAGCAGTTTGTCAGGGGTAGGCACTGAAGCTTTCTTT
CASSLSGVGTEAFF
>TRBJ2-5|TRBV29-1|NA|NA
TGCAGCGCCACAGGGCTGGTCGAGACCCAGTACTTC
CSATGLVETQYF
>TRBJ2-3|TRBV28|NA|NA
TGTGCCAGCAGCCCGGCGAGAAGCGCCTACACAGATACGCAGTATTTT
CASSPARSAYTDTQYF